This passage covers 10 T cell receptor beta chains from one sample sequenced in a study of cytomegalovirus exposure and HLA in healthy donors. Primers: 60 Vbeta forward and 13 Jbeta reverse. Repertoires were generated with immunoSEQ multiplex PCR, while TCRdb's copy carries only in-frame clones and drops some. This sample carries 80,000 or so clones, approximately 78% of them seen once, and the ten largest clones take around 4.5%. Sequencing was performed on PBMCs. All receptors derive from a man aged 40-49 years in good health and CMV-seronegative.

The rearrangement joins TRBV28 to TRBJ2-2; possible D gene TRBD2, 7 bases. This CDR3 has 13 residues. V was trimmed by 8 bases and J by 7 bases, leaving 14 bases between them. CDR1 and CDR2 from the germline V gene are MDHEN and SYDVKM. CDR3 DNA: TGTGCCAGCTCCGGGGGGCGCGGCGGGGAGCTGTTTTTT. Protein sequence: CASSGGRGGELFF.

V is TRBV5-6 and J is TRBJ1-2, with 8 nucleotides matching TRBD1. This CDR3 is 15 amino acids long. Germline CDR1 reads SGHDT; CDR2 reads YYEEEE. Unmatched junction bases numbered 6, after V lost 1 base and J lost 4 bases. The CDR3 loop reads CASSLTAGGIYGYTF. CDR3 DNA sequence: TGTGCCAGCAGCTTGACGGCAGGGGGCATCTATGGCTACACCTTC.

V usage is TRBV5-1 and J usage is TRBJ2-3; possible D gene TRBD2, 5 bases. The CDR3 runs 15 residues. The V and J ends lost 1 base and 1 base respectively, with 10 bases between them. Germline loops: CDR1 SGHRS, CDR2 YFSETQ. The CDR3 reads CASSLSSRRTDTQYF. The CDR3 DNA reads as TGCGCCAGCAGCTTGTCTAGCCGCCGCACAGATACGCAGTATTTT.

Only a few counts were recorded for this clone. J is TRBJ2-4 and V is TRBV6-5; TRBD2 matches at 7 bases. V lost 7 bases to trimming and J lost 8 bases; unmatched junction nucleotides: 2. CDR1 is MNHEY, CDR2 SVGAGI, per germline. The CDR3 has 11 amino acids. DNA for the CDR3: TGTGCCAGCAAACGGGGGGACATTCAGTACTTC. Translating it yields CASKRGDIQYF.

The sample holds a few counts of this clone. CDR3 loop: CASSGPGQGREQYF. The CDR3 DNA reads TGTGCCAGTAGTGGACCGGGACAGGGGAGGGAGCAGTACTTC. J is TRBJ2-7 and V is TRBV19; the match to TRBD1 covers 10 bases. Germline trimming cut 5 bases from V and 7 bases from J; bases unmatched to any gene: 8. The CDR3 consists of 14 residues. Germline CDR1 is LNHDA and CDR2 is SQIVND (reference sequence).

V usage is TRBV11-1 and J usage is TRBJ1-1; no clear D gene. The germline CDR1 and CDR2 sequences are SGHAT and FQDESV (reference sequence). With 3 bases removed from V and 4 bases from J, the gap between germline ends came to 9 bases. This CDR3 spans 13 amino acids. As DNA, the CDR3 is TGTGCCAGCAGCTTTATTTACGGCACTGAAGCTTTCTTT. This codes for CASSFIYGTEAFF.

The CDR3 coding sequence is TGCGCCAGCAGTGGTAGGACAGGGGACCACGAGCAGTACTTC. It codes for CASSGRTGDHEQYF. This rearrangement joins TRBV10-1 to TRBJ2-7, with 9 bases fitting TRBD1. V lost 4 bases to trimming and J lost 5 bases; unmatched junction nucleotides: 6. The CDR3 loop spans 14 amino acids. Germline V CDR1 and CDR2: WNHNN, SYGVQD (reference sequence).

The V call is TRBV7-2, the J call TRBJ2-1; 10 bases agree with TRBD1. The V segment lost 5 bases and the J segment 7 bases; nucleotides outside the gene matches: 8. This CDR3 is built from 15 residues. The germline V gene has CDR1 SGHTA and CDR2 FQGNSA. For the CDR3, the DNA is TGTGCCAGCAGCCTCGACAGGGGGCATTATAATGAGCAGTTCTTC. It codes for CASSLDRGHYNEQFF.

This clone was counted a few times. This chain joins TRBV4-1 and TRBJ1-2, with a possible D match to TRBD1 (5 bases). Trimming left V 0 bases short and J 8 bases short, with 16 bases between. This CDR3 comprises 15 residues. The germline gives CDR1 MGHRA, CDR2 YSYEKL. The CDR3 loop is CASSQERSRAFGYTF. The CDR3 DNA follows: TGCGCCAGCAGCCAAGAGAGGTCCAGGGCGTTCGGCTACACCTTC.

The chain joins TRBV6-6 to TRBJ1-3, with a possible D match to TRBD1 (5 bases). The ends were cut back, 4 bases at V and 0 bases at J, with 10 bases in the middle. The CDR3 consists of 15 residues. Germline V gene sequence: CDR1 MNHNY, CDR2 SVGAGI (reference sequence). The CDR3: CASSSRGDSGNTIYF. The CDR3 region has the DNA TGTGCCAGCAGTTCTCGGGGGGACTCTGGAAACACCATATATTTT.